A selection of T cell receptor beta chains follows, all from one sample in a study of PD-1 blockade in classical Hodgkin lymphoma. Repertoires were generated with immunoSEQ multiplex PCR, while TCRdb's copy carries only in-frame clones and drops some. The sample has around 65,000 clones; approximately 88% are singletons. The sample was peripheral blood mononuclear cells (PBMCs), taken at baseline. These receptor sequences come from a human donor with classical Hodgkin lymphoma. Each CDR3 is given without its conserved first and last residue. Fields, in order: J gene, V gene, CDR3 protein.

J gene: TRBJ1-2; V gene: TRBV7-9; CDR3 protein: ASSLIQGEVGYT
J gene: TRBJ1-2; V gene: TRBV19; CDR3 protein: ASSIARDYGYT
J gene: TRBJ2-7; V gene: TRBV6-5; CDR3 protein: ASSYDSTYEQY
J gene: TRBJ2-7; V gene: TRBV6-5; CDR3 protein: ASSAAGTGFLEQY
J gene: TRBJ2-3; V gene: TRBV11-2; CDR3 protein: ASGSGTQPSTDTQY
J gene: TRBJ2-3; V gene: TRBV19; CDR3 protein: ASSIVWGVSTDTQY
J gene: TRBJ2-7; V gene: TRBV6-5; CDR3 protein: ASKGRTYEQY
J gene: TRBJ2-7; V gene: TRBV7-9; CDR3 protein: ASSLVGYEQY
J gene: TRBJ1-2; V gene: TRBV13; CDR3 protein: ASSPEDRFVGYT
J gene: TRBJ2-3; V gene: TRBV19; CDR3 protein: ASSKTFPSWGDTQY
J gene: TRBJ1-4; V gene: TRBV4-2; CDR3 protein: ASSQISGANEKLF
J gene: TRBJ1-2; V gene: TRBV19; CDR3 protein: ASSPPADYYGYT
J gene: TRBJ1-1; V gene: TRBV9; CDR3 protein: ASSVAQIGPEAF
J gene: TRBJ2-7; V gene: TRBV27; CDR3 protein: ASSFGGGAYEQY
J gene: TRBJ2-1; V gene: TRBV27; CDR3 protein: ASSQRTGLVNEQF
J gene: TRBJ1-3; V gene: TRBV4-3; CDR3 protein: ASSQGAGAYSGNTIY
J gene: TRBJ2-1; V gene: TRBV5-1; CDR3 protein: ASSVRNGGTANEQF
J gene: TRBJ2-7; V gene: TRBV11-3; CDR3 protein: ASSLDNGPSYEQY
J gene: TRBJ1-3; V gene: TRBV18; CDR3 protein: ASSPGGKVTGQTNSGNTIY
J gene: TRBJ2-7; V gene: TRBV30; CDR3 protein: AWSVPSFRGRLFPSAVHEQY
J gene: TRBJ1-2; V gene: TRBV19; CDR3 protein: ASSQWNAGHGYT
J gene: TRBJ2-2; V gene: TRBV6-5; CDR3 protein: ASSYRGQGTGELF